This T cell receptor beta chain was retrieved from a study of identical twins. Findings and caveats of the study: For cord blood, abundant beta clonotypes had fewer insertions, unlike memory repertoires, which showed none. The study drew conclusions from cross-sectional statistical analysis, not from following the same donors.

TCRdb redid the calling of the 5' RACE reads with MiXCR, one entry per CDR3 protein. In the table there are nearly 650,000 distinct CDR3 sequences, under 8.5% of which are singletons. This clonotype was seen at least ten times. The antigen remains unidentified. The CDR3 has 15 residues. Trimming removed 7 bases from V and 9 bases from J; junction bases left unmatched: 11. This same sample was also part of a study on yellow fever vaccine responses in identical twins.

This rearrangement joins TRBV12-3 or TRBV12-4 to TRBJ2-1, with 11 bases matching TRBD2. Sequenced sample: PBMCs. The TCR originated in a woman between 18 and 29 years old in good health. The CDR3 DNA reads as TGTGCCAGCACCGAACTAGCGGGAGTTCCGGGTGAGCAGTTCTTC. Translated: CASTELAGVPGEQFF.